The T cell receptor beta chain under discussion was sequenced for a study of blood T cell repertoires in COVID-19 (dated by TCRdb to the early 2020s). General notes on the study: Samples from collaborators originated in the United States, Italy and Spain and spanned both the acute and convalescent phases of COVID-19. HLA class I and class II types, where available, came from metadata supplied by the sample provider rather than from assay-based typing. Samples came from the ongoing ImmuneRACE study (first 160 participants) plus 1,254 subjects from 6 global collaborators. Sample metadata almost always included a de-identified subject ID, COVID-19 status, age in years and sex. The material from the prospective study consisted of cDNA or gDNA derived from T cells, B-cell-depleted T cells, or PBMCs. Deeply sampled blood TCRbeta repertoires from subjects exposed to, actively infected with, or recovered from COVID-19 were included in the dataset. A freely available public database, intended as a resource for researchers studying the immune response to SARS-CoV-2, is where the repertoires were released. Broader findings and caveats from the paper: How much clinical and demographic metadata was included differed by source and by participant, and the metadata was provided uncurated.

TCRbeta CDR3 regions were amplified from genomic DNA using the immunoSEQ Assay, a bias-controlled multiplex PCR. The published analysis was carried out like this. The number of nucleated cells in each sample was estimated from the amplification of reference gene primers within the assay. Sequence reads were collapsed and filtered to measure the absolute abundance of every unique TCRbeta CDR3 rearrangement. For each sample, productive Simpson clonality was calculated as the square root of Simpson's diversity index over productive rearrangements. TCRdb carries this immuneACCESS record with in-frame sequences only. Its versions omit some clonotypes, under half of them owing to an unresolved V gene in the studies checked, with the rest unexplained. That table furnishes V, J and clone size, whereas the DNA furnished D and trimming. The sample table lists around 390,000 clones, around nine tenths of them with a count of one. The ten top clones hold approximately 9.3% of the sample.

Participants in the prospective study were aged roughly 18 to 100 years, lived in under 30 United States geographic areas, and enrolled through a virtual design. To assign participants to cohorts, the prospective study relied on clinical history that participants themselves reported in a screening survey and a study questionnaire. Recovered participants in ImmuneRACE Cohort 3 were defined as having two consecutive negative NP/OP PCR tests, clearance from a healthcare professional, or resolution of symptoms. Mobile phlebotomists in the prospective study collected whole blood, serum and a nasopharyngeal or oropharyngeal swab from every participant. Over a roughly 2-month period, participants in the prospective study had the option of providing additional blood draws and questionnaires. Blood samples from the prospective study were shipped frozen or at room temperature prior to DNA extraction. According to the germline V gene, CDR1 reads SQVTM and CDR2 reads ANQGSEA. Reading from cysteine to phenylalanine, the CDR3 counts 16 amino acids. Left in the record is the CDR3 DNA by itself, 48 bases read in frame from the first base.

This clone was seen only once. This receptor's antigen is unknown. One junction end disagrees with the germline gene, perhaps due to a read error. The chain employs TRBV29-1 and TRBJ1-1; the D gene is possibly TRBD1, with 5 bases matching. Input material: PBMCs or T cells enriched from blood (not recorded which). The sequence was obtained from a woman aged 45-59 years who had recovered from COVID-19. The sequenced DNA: TGCAGCGTCGAAGGTATGGGGCCCGAGGCGGTCGGAGAAGCTTTCTTT. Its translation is CSVEGMGPEAVGEAFF.